This T cell receptor beta chain was found in a study of blood T cell repertoires in COVID-19. On the study more broadly: Some COVID-19 samples were acute and others convalescent; all came from the United States, Italy and Spain. Sources were T cells, B-cell-depleted T cells, or PBMCs; the material itself was cDNA or gDNA.

Under the authors' procedure: Researchers report that nucleated cell counts were estimated from reference gene primer amplification. Profiled with immunoSEQ multiplex PCR; TCRdb holds only in-frame clones, not every one. V and J calls and clone size come straight from that table; D and trimming were deduced from the DNA. Among 90,000 to 95,000 clones, around 90% were seen once, and the ten largest hold roughly 8.3%. CDR3 size: 16 residues. CDR1 is SGHTA and CDR2 is FQGNSA in the germline V gene. Trimming at V came to 1 base and at J to 4 bases, leaving 4 bases not matched to a gene. The chain joins TRBV7-2 to TRBJ2-3, with TRBD2 matching 11 bases. Sequencing was done on a sample of peripheral blood. The TCR originated in a woman aged 70 to 79 with acute or convalescent COVID-19. CDR3 coding DNA: TGTGCCAGCAGCTTAGGTAGCGGGAGGGTTGCAGATACGCAGTATTTT. It is translated as CASSLGSGRVADTQYF.